This TCR beta chain stems from a study of a mutant IDH1 vaccine in newly diagnosed glioma (dated by TCRdb to the early 2020s). Background on the whole study: In the chemotherapy-containing groups, vaccination started alongside temozolomide cycles, whereas in patients who had radiotherapy alone it started 4-6 weeks after radiotherapy. Of the approximately 30 treated patients, roughly 60% were male and 37.5% were female, and the mean age was 40.4 years. Before enrollment, most patients had been given radiochemotherapy with temozolomide as standard therapy, while the rest had received either radiotherapy alone or temozolomide alone. Visit V12 was the week-35 safety follow-up and visit V13 was the week-47 end of study. Six visits were used for peripheral blood collection: V03 (baseline), V05, V07, V10, V12 and V13. Longitudinal TCRB deep sequencing was done for 25 to 30 treated patients, wherever samples were available for exploratory analyses. General findings and caveats noted by the study authors: It was noted by the authors that analyses of patient blood samples could not be reproduced owing to sample limitations. Pseudoprogression appeared unrelated to alterations in the top peripheral T cell clonotypes detected by TCRB sequencing. Availability determined which PBMC samples were chosen for TCRB deep sequencing. Immune responses induced by the vaccine were seen in over 90% of patients across multiple MHC alleles.

Regarding this clone: No antigen is known for it. Base-call qualities are not available, and no considerably larger clone is one nucleotide away.

Library creation used the immunoSEQ multiplex PCR assay. Rearranged TCR beta chain sequences were amplified using the hsTCRB Kit according to the manufacturer's protocol. TCRB libraries were sequenced on an Illumina MiSeq. The authors' pipeline ran thus. The proprietary platform of the kit vendor was used for demultiplexing, trimming and gene mapping. This is the immuneACCESS table as TCRdb keeps it, with only in-frame sequences that have V and J called. A part of the clones is gone; compared with another copy, unresolved V genes explain less than half, and the rest is unexplained. V and J calls and clone size are those listed in that table; D and trimming were worked out from the DNA. Across this sample there are 50,000 to 70,000 clones, with over 80% seen only once. The ten largest clonotypes hold around 3.5% of the sample. What this sample's time point label stands for: week 47, end of study. Each vaccine dose was 300 ug of a 20-mer mutant IDH1 peptide in Montanide, given subcutaneously with topical imiquimod. Patients received eight vaccinations in weeks 1, 3, 5, 7, 11, 15, 19 and 23, corresponding to visits V03 through V10. All donors had newly diagnosed IDH1-mutant astrocytomas of WHO grade 3 or 4 that showed loss of nuclear ATRX. The samples were drawn from NOA16, a multicentre, single-arm, open-label phase I trial in Germany that tested a mutant IDH1 peptide vaccine in humans for the first time. Genomic DNA for TCRB sequencing was extracted from EDTA blood using the DNeasy Blood and Tissue Kit.

The TCR comes from a woman between 50 and 59 years old with glioma. Sequenced here: PBMCs, sampled from a glioma patient whose treatment included an IDH1 peptide vaccine.

The DNA sequence is TGTGCCAGCAGCGAGTGGAGCTCTGGAAACACCATATATTTT. Its protein is CASSEWSSGNTIYF. The chain links TRBV9 with TRBJ1-3; the D gene lacks a confident call. Trimming takes 3 bases from V and 0 bases from J, and the germline ends sit 7 bases apart. The germline V gene supplies CDR1 SGDLS and CDR2 YYNGEE. The cysteine opens and the phenylalanine closes a CDR3 of 14 amino acids. Just CDR3 DNA is preserved here, 42 bases in frame from base 1.